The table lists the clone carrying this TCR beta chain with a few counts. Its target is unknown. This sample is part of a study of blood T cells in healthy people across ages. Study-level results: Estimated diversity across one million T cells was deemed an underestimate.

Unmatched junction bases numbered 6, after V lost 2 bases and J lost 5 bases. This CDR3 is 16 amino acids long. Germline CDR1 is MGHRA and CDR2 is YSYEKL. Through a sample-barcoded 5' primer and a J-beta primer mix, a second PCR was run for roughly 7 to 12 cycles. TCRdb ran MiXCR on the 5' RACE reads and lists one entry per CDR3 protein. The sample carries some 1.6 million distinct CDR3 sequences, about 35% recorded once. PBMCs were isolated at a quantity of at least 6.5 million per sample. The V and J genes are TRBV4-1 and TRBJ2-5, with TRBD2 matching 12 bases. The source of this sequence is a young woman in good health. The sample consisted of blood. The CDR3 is CASSQSSGGAWETQYF. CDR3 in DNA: TGCGCCAGCAGCCAATCTAGCGGGGGGGCCTGGGAGACCCAGTACTTC.